This passage covers 3 T cell receptor beta chains from one sample sequenced in a study of regulatory T cells in long-lasting Graves disease. Time point denoted: newly diagnosed GD, antithyroid drugs for less than 3 months. Extracted RNA from PBMCs served as the source of the TCR library. In building TCR beta libraries, iRepertoire HTBI primers were used together with Arm-PCR of CDR3 regions. TCRdb reprocessed the multiplex PCR reads via MiXCR and lists one record per CDR3 protein. The data contain more than 450,000 distinct CDR3 sequences, about 12% of them singletons. This sample was also put to use in a study of T cells in Graves' hyperthyroidism and ophthalmopathy.

Source: peripheral blood mononuclear cells (PBMCs), taken at new diagnosis, from a patient treated with antithyroid drugs. These receptors came from a woman in her 30s with Graves disease.

The rearrangement uses TRBV11-2 and TRBJ2-7; 8 bases fit TRBD2. Germline trimming cut 4 bases from V and 1 base from J; bases unmatched to any gene: 9. The CDR3 contains 16 residues. The germline V gene encodes CDR1 SGHAT and CDR2 FQNNGV. CDR3 DNA: TGTGCCAGCAGCTCCGTGAGCGGGAGTAAATCCTACGAGCAGTACTTC. The encoded protein is CASSSVSGSKSYEQYF.

This clonotype was picked up many times. This chain uses TRBV28 with TRBJ1-4; 7 bases fit TRBD1. Germline values: CDR1 MDHEN, CDR2 SYDVKM. The CDR3 extends over 15 amino acids. V shed 4 bases and J 8 bases; nucleotides not matched to a gene: 10. The CDR3: CASSYAEGAGEKLFF. For the CDR3, the DNA is TGTGCCAGCAGTTATGCTGAGGGGGCTGGGGAAAAACTGTTTTTT.

In regard to this clonotype: Just one base apart from a much larger clone, this may be a read error. This rearrangement joins TRBV12-5 to TRBJ1-1, with D possibly matching TRBD1 (5 bases). V was cut by 6 bases and J by 3 bases, with 20 bases left in between. Germline V lookup: CDR1 LGHNT, CDR2 FRNRAP. This CDR3 contains 16 residues. The CDR3 bases are TGTGCTAGTGGGGAGAGCAGGGTGTTTAGAGACACTGAAGCTTTCTTT. Translated: CASGESRVFRDTEAFF.